The 14 T cell receptor beta chains reported below all come from one sample, sequenced in a study of cytomegalovirus exposure and HLA in healthy donors. The PCR was carried out with 60 Vbeta primers and 13 Jbeta primers. The protocol was immunoSEQ multiplex PCR, while the TCRdb copy is restricted to in-frame clones and leaves out a portion. The repertoire holds 150,000 to 200,000 clones, with 70% to 75% as singletons. The specimen was PBMCs. These receptors were taken from a man between 18 and 35 years old in good health and CMV-seropositive.

This clone was detected once. The chain employs TRBV10-2 and TRBJ1-2, with a possible D match to TRBD1 (6 bases). This CDR3 has 15 residues. The V end lost 6 bases, the J end lost 7 bases, and 21 bases lay between the germline ends. The germline V gene encodes CDR1 WSHSY and CDR2 SAAADI. This CDR3 reads CASSAVDRVHLGYTF. The DNA of the CDR3 is TGCGCCAGCAGCGCGGTGGACAGAGTCCACCTTGGCTACACCTTC.

A single count supports this clone. CDR3 DNA: TGTGCCAGCTCACCGGACAGGGAATGGCACACTGAAGCTTTCTTT. Amino acids: CASSPDREWHTEAFF. The chain employs TRBV18 and TRBJ1-1; 8 bases are shared with TRBD1. Per the germline V gene, CDR1 is KGHSH and CDR2 is LQKENI. The CDR3 is made up of 15 amino acids. V lost 3 bases, J lost 3 bases, and 6 bases stayed unmatched.

The chain recombines TRBV6-5 with TRBJ1-2; 9 bases fit TRBD1. The V gene's germline CDR1 is MNHEY and CDR2 SVGAGI. The CDR3 is 13 amino acids. V shed 6 bases, J shed 7 bases, and the junction held 6 bases outside the gene matches. CDR3 in amino acids: CASRFSTGGGYTF. CDR3 bases: TGTGCCAGCAGATTCTCGACAGGGGGTGGCTACACCTTC.

This clone showed up just a few times. The rearrangement links TRBV30 to TRBJ1-2; 9 bases align to TRBD1. V shed 2 bases, J shed 8 bases, and the junction held 6 bases outside the gene matches. Looked up from germline, CDR1 is GTSNPN and CDR2 is SVGIG (reference sequence). This CDR3 is 13 amino acids long. The chain's CDR3 is CAWSHTGGAGYTF. The CDR3 nucleotides read TGTGCCTGGAGTCATACAGGGGGCGCGGGCTACACCTTC.

This clone was recorded once. The chain couples TRBV30 to TRBJ1-5, with unresolved D. V dropped 2 bases and J dropped 4 bases, with 9 bases sitting between them. CDR3 length equals 13 residues. Germline V lookup: CDR1 GTSNPN, CDR2 SVGIG (reference sequence). Here the CDR3 DNA reads TGTGCCTGGAGTCCCAACAGAAATCAGCCCCAGCATTTT. Protein sequence: CAWSPNRNQPQHF.

The chain is built from TRBV6-5 and TRBJ2-7; perhaps TRBD1 as D (5 bases). V was clipped by 4 bases and J by 5 bases, with 18 bases between them. Per germline, CDR1 MNHEY and CDR2 SVGAGI. The CDR3 has 15 amino acids. CDR3 residues: CASSSYAALGHEQYV. CDR3 coding DNA: TGTGCCAGCAGTTCCTACGCGGCCCTGGGGCACGAGCAGTACGTC.

J is TRBJ2-1 and V is TRBV7-9, with 10 positions matching TRBD2. Germline values: CDR1 SEHNR, CDR2 FQNEAQ (reference sequence). The CDR3 consists of 15 residues. The V segment lost 3 bases and the J segment 6 bases; nucleotides outside the gene matches: 5. The CDR3 protein is CASSFGLAVLNEQFF. Written as DNA, the CDR3 is TGTGCCAGCAGCTTTGGACTAGCGGTGCTCAATGAGCAGTTCTTC. Full variable domain (rest looked up from reference TRBV7-9 and TRBJ2-1): DTGVSQNPRHKITKRGQNVTFRCDPISEHNRLYWYRQTLGQGPEFLTYFQNEAQLEKSRLLSDRFSAERPKGSFSTLEIQRTEQGDSAMYLCASSFGLAVLNEQFFGPGTRLTVL.

The J gene is TRBJ2-3, the V gene TRBV7-9; 9 bases match TRBD2. The CDR3 consists of 18 residues. Per the germline V gene, CDR1 is SEHNR and CDR2 is FQNEAQ (reference sequence). With V trimmed by 2 bases and J by 4 bases, 13 bases remained unmatched. CDR3 in amino acids: CASSLLLSGGRAADTQYF. The DNA of the CDR3 is TGTGCCAGCAGCTTATTGTTGTCGGGCGGGAGGGCTGCAGATACGCAGTATTTT.

J is TRBJ1-1 and V is TRBV19; D call uncertain. V dropped 1 base and J dropped 3 bases, with 12 bases sitting between them. There are 15 residues in the CDR3. Germline V gives CDR1 LNHDA, CDR2 SQIVND (reference sequence). The CDR3 spells CASSIVWAPDTEAFF. The CDR3 DNA reads TGTGCCAGTAGTATAGTATGGGCCCCGGACACTGAAGCTTTCTTT. The whole variable domain, remainder taken from reference TRBV19 and TRBJ1-1, is DGGITQSPKYLFRKEGQNVTLSCEQNLNHDAMYWYRQDPGQGLRLIYYSQIVNDFQKGDIAEGYSVSREKKESFPLTVTSAQKNPTAFYLCASSIVWAPDTEAFFGQGTRLTVV.

The CDR3 loop is CASSFRAGGPDTQYF. The CDR3 region has the DNA TGTGCCAGCAGCTTCCGGGCGGGGGGGCCAGATACGCAGTATTTT. V usage is TRBV7-8 and J usage is TRBJ2-3; 9 bases fit TRBD2. There are 15 residues in the CDR3. V lost 3 bases and J lost 4; bases outside the gene matches: 5. From germline, CDR1 is SGHVS and CDR2 FQNEAQ.

The V and J genes are TRBV6-1 and TRBJ1-1, with D perhaps matching TRBD1 (5 bases). CDR1 is MNHNS and CDR2 is SASEGT in the germline V gene. This CDR3 has 14 amino acids. Trimming pared 6 bases from V and 6 bases from J, leaving 17 bases between. The CDR3: CASSWGGGSAEAFF. In DNA, the CDR3 is TGTGCCAGCAGCTGGGGTGGGGGGAGCGCTGAAGCTTTCTTT.

In its sample, this clone was seen a few times. The chain carries TRBV7-9 and TRBJ1-6; maybe TRBD1 (5 bases). This CDR3 region has 14 residues. Trimming stripped 1 base from V and 7 bases from J, with 8 bases between. Germline V gene lookup returns CDR1 SEHNR and CDR2 FQNEAQ (reference sequence). The DNA of the CDR3 is TGTGCCAGCAGCTTAGGGGGCCTGAATTCACCCCTCCACTTT. Amino acid sequence: CASSLGGLNSPLHF.

The chain links TRBV5-1 to TRBJ2-3; 13 bases agree with TRBD2. Germline values: CDR1 SGHRS, CDR2 YFSETQ. Trimming at V came to 4 bases and at J to 2 bases, leaving 4 bases not matched to a gene. CDR3 length: 16 amino acids. CDR3 bases: TGCGCCAGCAGCCAGGGACTAGCGGGGAACACAGATACGCAGTATTTT. This sequence encodes CASSQGLAGNTDTQYF.

CDR3 loop: CASIPFTTNYGYTF. The CDR3 nucleotides read TGTGCCAGCATTCCCTTTACTACTAACTATGGCTACACCTTC. V gene TRBV2 combines with J gene TRBJ1-2; D remains ambiguous. Germline CDR1 and CDR2: SNHLY and FYNNEI. V shed 7 bases and J shed 0 bases, with 12 bases lying between them. The CDR3 length is 14 residues. Full variable domain (outside the CDR3, taken from reference TRBV2 and TRBJ1-2): EPEVTQTPSHQVTQMGQEVILRCVPISNHLYFYWYRQILGQKVEFLVSFYNNEISEKSEIFDDQFSVERPDGSNFTLKIRSTKLEDSAMYFCASIPFTTNYGYTFGSGTRLTVV.